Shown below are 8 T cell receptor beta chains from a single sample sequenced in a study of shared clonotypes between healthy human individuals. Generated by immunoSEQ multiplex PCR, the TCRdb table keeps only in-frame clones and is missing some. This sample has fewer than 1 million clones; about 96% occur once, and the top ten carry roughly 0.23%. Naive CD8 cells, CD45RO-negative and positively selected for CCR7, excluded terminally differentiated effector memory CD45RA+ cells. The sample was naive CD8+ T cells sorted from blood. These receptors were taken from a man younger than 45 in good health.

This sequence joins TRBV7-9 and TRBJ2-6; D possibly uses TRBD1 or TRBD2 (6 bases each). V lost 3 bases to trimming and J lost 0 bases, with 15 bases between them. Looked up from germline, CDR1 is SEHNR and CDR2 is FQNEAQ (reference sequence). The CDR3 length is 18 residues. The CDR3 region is CASSLRDTRPSGANVLTF. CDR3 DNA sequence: TGTGCCAGCAGCTTGCGGGACACCAGACCCTCTGGGGCCAACGTCCTGACTTTC.

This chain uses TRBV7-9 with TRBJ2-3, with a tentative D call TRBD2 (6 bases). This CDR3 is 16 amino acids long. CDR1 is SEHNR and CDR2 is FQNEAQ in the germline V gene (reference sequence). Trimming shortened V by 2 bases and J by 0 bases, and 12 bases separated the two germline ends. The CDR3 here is CASSLYFGTSTDTQYF. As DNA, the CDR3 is TGTGCCAGCAGCTTATATTTTGGGACTAGCACAGATACGCAGTATTTT.

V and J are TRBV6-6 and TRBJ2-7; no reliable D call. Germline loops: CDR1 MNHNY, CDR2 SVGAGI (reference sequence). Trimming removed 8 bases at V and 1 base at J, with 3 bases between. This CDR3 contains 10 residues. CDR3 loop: CASGSYEQYF. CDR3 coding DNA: TGTGCCAGCGGTTCCTACGAGCAGTACTTC.

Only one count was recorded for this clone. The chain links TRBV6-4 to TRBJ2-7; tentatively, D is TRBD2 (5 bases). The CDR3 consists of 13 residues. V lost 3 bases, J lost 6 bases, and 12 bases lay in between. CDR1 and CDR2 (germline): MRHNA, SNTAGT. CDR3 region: CASSENGLSEQYF. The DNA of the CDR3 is TGTGCCAGCAGTGAAAACGGACTTAGCGAGCAGTACTTC.

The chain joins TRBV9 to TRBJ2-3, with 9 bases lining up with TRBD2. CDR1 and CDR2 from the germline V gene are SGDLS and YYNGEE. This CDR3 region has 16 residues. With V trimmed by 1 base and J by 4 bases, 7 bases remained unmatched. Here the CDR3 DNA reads TGTGCCAGCAGCGTAAGGGCGGGAGGGCCCCCAGATACGCAGTATTTT. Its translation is CASSVRAGGPPDTQYF. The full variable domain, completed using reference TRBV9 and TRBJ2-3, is DSGVTQTPKHLITATGQRVTLRCSPRSGDLSVYWYQQSLDQGLQFLIQYYNGEERAKGNILERFSAQQFPDLHSELNLSSLELGDSALYFCASSVRAGGPPDTQYFGPGTRLTVL.

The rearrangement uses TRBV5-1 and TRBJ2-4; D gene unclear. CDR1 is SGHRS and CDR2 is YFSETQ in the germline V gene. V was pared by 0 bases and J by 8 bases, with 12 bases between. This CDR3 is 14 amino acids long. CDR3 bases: TGCGCCAGCAGCTTGGGAAGGTTCGGAGACATTCAGTACTTC. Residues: CASSLGRFGDIQYF.

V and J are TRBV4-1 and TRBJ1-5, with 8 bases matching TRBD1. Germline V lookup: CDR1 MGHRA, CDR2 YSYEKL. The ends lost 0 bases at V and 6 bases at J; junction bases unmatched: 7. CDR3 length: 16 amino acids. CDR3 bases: TGCGCCAGCAGCCAAGATTGGCAGGGGGCAGGTCAGCCCCAGCATTTT. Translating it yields CASSQDWQGAGQPQHF.

CDR3 nucleotides: TGTGCCAGCAGCCGACCGGACAGGGCGAACACTGAAGCTTTCTTT. Residues: CASSRPDRANTEAFF. The rearrangement joins TRBV28 to TRBJ1-1; 8 nucleotides align to TRBD1. Germline V gives CDR1 MDHEN, CDR2 SYDVKM. V shed 6 bases, J shed 1 base, and the junction held 7 bases outside the gene matches. The CDR3 contains 15 residues.